This T cell receptor (beta chain) was recovered during a study of CD8 T cells in ankylosing spondylitis. Study-level points and caveats: Clones that were linked to disease were CD8+ and were relatively rare in peripheral blood. Ankylosing spondylitis blood appeared to carry a characteristic TCR beta motif of several highly homologous variants.

TCRdb reanalysed the 5' RACE reads using MiXCR and keeps one entry per CDR3 protein. Of some 120,000 distinct CDR3 sequences listed, roughly an eighth are singletons. The table lists this clonotype with a few counts. The antigen is unknown. The CDR3 runs to 16 residues. After removal of 7 bases from V and 0 bases from J, the junction contained 7 bases not matched to a gene. The germline V gene has CDR1 SGDLS and CDR2 YYNGEE. The sample comprised blood, either unsorted or a sorted T cell fraction (not recorded which). The source of this sequence is a female donor with ankylosing spondylitis or in good health (not recorded which). The chain has TRBV9 and TRBJ2-6; TRBD1 matches at 7 bases. CDR3 protein: CASARGQYSGANVLTF. CDR3 DNA sequence: TGTGCCAGCGCCCGGGGACAGTACTCTGGGGCCAACGTCCTGACTTTC.